This T cell receptor (beta chain) was sequenced in a study of T cell responses to AZD1222 COVID-19 vaccine. General study points: Donors skewed white British and female; clonal diversity was possibly underestimated. Seropositive status at baseline applied to only 6 or 7 AZD1222 recipients.

The CDR3 is 15 residues long. Germline CDR1 is GTSNPN and CDR2 is SVGIG (reference sequence). V lost 7 bases to trimming and J lost 2 bases; unmatched junction nucleotides: 13. On this clone itself: Its target is not known.

Measured with immunoSEQ multiplex PCR; TCRdb has only the in-frame clones, and not every one. The sample lists 150,000 to 180,000 clones, under 95% occurring once. Sequenced material: peripheral blood, taken on day 0 of AZD1222 vaccination. The chain is built from TRBV30 and TRBJ2-7; 8 positions agree with TRBD2. This receptor was taken from an adult in good health. CDR3 in DNA: TGTGCCTCCCAAGGATTCTTTAGCGGGGCCTACGAGCAGTACTTC. The encoded protein is CASQGFFSGAYEQYF.